This T cell receptor beta chain emerged from a study of blood T cell repertoires in COVID-19. At the level of the study: Sites in the United States, Italy and Spain provided acute and convalescent COVID-19 samples. T cells, B-cell-depleted T cells, or PBMCs provided the cDNA or gDNA that served as material.

TCRdb keeps only in-frame clones here, not all; method: immunoSEQ multiplex PCR. This table has 20,000 to 25,000 clones, 75% to 90% appearing once. As to this clone: A junction end diverges from the germline sequence, so it may reflect a read error.

CDR3 length: 14 amino acids. Per the germline V gene, CDR1 is SGHTA and CDR2 is FQGNSA. This rearrangement joins TRBV7-2 to TRBJ2-5; D is possibly TRBD1 (5 bases). Sequenced: peripheral blood. This TCR was sampled from an older man with active or convalescent COVID-19. The CDR3 here is CASSLETGQGTQYF. The CDR3, as DNA: TGTGCCAGCAGCTTAGAAACAGGCCAAGGGACCCAGTACTTC.